These T cell receptor beta chains were read from a single sample in a study of blood T cells in healthy people across ages. Via MiXCR, TCRdb re-called the 5' RACE reads, giving one row per CDR3 protein. This repertoire shows about 720,000 distinct CDR3 sequences, 20% to 25% found once; its top ten account for more than 3%. These data were likewise used in another study, on T cells of mothers and their children.

What was sequenced was blood. These receptors were taken from a boy younger than 18 in good health. Each CDR3 is given with its conserved first and last residue. The D gene is left open where the match is weak. Expanded clones get a size class; other rows say once, few or many, or leave the size out.

>few|TRBV28|TRBJ2-1|TRBD2
TGTGCCAGCCCCCCTACCGGGACTAACTCCTACAATGAGCAGTTCTTC
CASPPTGTNSYNEQFF
>NA|TRBV4-3|TRBJ2-3|NA
TGCGCCAGCAGCCAAGAAGTCGCCAGAGTCTCAACAGATACGCAGTATTTT
CASSQEVARVSTDTQYF
>NA|TRBV29-1|TRBJ2-7|NA
TGCAGCGTTGGGGCAGGGGTCTCCTACGAGCAGTACTTC
CSVGAGVSYEQYF
>NA|TRBV4-3|TRBJ2-1|NA
TGCGCCAGCAGCCAAGATGCCCGACCGACGTACAATGAGCAGTTCTTC
CASSQDARPTYNEQFF
>many|TRBV7-2|TRBJ2-5|NA
TGTGCCAGCAGCTTGGGGATATACCAAGAGACCCAGTACTTC
CASSLGIYQETQYF
>NA|TRBV28|TRBJ2-7|NA
TGTGCCAGCAGTATTATAAACTACGAGCAGTACTTC
CASSIINYEQYF
>few|TRBV28|TRBJ2-3|NA
TGTGCCAGCAGTTCCCCCGAGTCCGATACGCAGTATTTT
CASSSPESDTQYF
>NA|TRBV20-1|TRBJ2-4|NA
TGCAGTGATAGAGGGCCTTTGCTTAAAAACATTCAGTACTTC
CSDRGPLLKNIQYF
>NA|TRBV6-6|TRBJ2-1|TRBD1
TGTGCCAGCAGGAGGGACAGCGACAATGAGCAGTTCTTC
CASRRDSDNEQFF
>NA|TRBV7-2|TRBJ1-4|TRBD1
TGTGCCAGCAGCTCCCTCAGGGGGGCCGCAGAAAAACTGTTTTTT
CASSSLRGAAEKLFF
>NA|TRBV2|TRBJ1-5|NA
TGTGCCAGCAGGAACCGGGACCACGGGCAGCCCCAGCATTTT
CASRNRDHGQPQHF
>few|TRBV14|TRBJ2-3|NA
TGTGCCAGCAGCCAAGAAGAAGATACGCAGTATTTT
CASSQEEDTQYF
>NA|TRBV2|TRBJ2-7|NA
TGTGCCAGCAACATTCCCCTGGCTTCCACCGAGCAGTACTTC
CASNIPLASTEQYF
>NA|TRBV7-2|TRBJ1-2|NA
TGTGCCAGCAGCTTAGTTGATGTAGGCGGCTACACCTTC
CASSLVDVGGYTF
>once|TRBV4-1|TRBJ1-5|NA
TGCGCCAGCAGCCAAGCGGCTAGACAGGTGGGTCAGCCCCAGCATTTT
CASSQAARQVGQPQHF
>NA|TRBV25-1|TRBJ2-5|TRBD2
TGTGCCTGCAGTGATAGCGGGGGTCGCCAAGAGACCCAGTACTTC
CACSDSGGRQETQYF
>few|TRBV6-2/TRBV6-3|TRBJ1-1|TRBD1
TGTGCCAGCAGTCTGGACAGGGCTAGCTTCTTT
CASSLDRASFF
>few|TRBV30|TRBJ1-2|NA
TGTGCCTGGAGTGCAGGGTCGTACTATGGCTACACCTTC
CAWSAGSYYGYTF
>few|TRBV25-1|TRBJ2-5|TRBD1
TGTGCCAGCAGTGAATTTTGGCAACAGGGGCAAGAGACCCAGTACTTC
CASSEFWQQGQETQYF
>few|TRBV13|TRBJ2-1|NA
TGTGCCAGCAGCTTACGAGGAGAGTTTGAGCAGTTCTTC
CASSLRGEFEQFF
>once|TRBV7-8|TRBJ1-5|NA
TGTGCCAGCAGCTTAGGCCGACAGGGCAATCAGCCCCAGCATTTT
CASSLGRQGNQPQHF
>NA|TRBV29-1|TRBJ1-1|NA
TGCAGCGTCCCTAATGGGCTGTGGGGTGAAGCTTTCTTT
CSVPNGLWGEAFF
>NA|TRBV12-3/TRBV12-4|TRBJ1-1|NA
TGTGCCAGCAGTTTAGGGGGTTTTACCACTGAAGCTTTCTTT
CASSLGGFTTEAFF
>NA|TRBV7-3|TRBJ2-7|TRBD2
TGTGCCAGCAGCCTCGGGACTAGCGAGAACTACGAGCAGTACTTC
CASSLGTSENYEQYF
>few|TRBV12-3/TRBV12-4|TRBJ2-1|TRBD2
TGTGCCAGCAGCAAACCGGGGCTAGCGGGACACAATGAGCAGTTCTTC
CASSKPGLAGHNEQFF
>NA|TRBV20-1|TRBJ1-3|NA
TGCAGTGCTAGACTTATTCGACCTGGAAACACCATATATTTT
CSARLIRPGNTIYF
>NA|TRBV7-9|TRBJ1-1|TRBD1
TGTGCCAGCAGCTTAGCACAGGGGACTGAAGCTTTCTTT
CASSLAQGTEAFF
>NA|TRBV6-1|TRBJ1-5|NA
TGTGCCAGCGGTGCAGTACTGGGGCCGAGAAATCAGCCCCAGCATTTT
CASGAVLGPRNQPQHF
>few|TRBV25-1|TRBJ2-5|NA
TGTGCCAGCAGTCGTTTGGAGACCCAGTACTTC
CASSRLETQYF
>NA|TRBV3-1|TRBJ2-7|TRBD2
TGTGCCAGCAGCGTGGGACTAGCGGTCCCCTACGAGCAGTACTTC
CASSVGLAVPYEQYF
>few|TRBV5-4|TRBJ2-2|NA
TGTGCCAGCAGCTTTCGGTGGGCCGGGGAGCTGTTTTTT
CASSFRWAGELFF
>NA|TRBV4-3|TRBJ2-1|NA
TGCGCCAGCAGCCAAGTAATGGGCGGGATTTACAATGAGCAGTTCTTC
CASSQVMGGIYNEQFF
>many|TRBV18|TRBJ1-2|NA
TGTGCCAGCTCAGGGACAAACTATGGCTACACCTTC
CASSGTNYGYTF
>few|TRBV15|TRBJ1-2|TRBD1
TGTGCCACCAGCAGAGATTCTCTAACAGGGGTTCCTTCAGCTAACTATGGCTACACCTTC
CATSRDSLTGVPSANYGYTF
>once|TRBV12-3/TRBV12-4|TRBJ2-6|NA
TGTGCCAGCAGGTGGAGTGGGGCCAACGTCCTGACTTTC
CASRWSGANVLTF
>NA|TRBV5-1|TRBJ2-1|TRBD1
TGCGCCAGCAGCGCCGGGACAGGGGGTCTCTACAATGAGCAGTTCTTC
CASSAGTGGLYNEQFF
>NA|TRBV28|TRBJ1-1|NA
TGTGCCAGCTGGCTCGGGATGAACACTGAAGCTTTCTTT
CASWLGMNTEAFF
>NA|TRBV28|TRBJ2-1|NA
TGTGCCAGCAGTGACGAGGACGGGCCCTCCCGCGATGAGCAGTTCTTC
CASSDEDGPSRDEQFF
>NA|TRBV2|TRBJ2-5|NA
TGTGCCAGCAGTGACAGGTGGCAAGAGACCCAGTACTTC
CASSDRWQETQYF
>NA|TRBV20-1|TRBJ2-5|NA
TGCAGTGCTATCCGGGACGGGGAGACCCAGTACTTC
CSAIRDGETQYF
>NA|TRBV12-3/TRBV12-4|TRBJ2-1|TRBD2
TGTGCCAGCAGTTCTAGCGGGGGGAATAATGAGCAGTTCTTC
CASSSSGGNNEQFF
>NA|TRBV6-1|TRBJ2-3|NA
TGTGCCAGCAGTGTCACCAGGGCGGATACGCAGTATTTT
CASSVTRADTQYF
>few|TRBV15|TRBJ2-1|NA
TGTGCCACCAGCAGAGATGAGGGCTACAATGAGCAGTTCTTC
CATSRDEGYNEQFF
>NA|TRBV13|TRBJ2-7|TRBD1
TGTGCCAGCGGCGACCGGGACAGCGTCTTCTACGAGCAGTACTTC
CASGDRDSVFYEQYF
>NA|TRBV5-1|TRBJ1-5|NA
TGCGCCAGCAGCTTGCGCAGGGAAATTGGCAATCAGCCCCAGCATTTT
CASSLRREIGNQPQHF